A single sample gave rise to the 2 T cell receptor beta chains below, sequenced in a study of blood T cell repertoires in COVID-19. Profiled with immunoSEQ multiplex PCR; TCRdb holds only in-frame clones, not every one. The table lists about 120,000 clones, around 81% of them singletons. Sequencing was carried out using peripheral blood. These receptors were collected from a man between 25 and 39 years old with COVID-19, enrolled during active disease.

V is TRBV28 and J is TRBJ1-1; a weak D match, TRBD1 (6 bases). The CDR3 totals 14 residues. Per the germline V gene, CDR1 is MDHEN and CDR2 is SYDVKM. Trimming removed 7 bases from V and 4 bases from J, with 16 bases in between. The CDR3 DNA is TGTGCCAGCACCCCAGACAGGTCGGGCACTGAAGCTTTCTTT. It specifies CASTPDRSGTEAFF.

By sample fraction, this clone is medium-sized. This chain joins TRBV25-1 and TRBJ2-2, with 7 bases that match TRBD1. Germline V gene sequence: CDR1 MGHDK, CDR2 SYGVNS. This CDR3 region has 14 residues. V shed 3 bases and J 6 bases; nucleotides not matched to a gene: 4. The CDR3 DNA follows: TGTGCCAGCAGTGAGACAGGGTATGCCGGGGAGCTGTTTTTT. Encoded protein: CASSETGYAGELFF.